Given below is one T cell receptor (beta chain) in context. Germline V gene lookup returns CDR1 SGHRS and CDR2 YFSETQ. The CDR3 contains 16 residues. V was clipped by 3 bases and J by 2 bases, with 17 bases between them. This specimen belongs to a study of cytomegalovirus exposure and HLA in healthy donors. PCR used 60 Vbeta primers and 13 Jbeta primers. Assay used: immunoSEQ multiplex PCR; TCRdb lists only in-frame clones, some missing. The repertoire has approximately 240,000 clones, about four fifths of them found once; the top ten carry around 5%. The rearrangement uses TRBV5-1 and TRBJ1-2; D is perhaps TRBD1 (6 bases). The receptor was isolated from a woman between 35 and 50 years old in good health and CMV-seropositive. Sequencing was done on a sample of PBMCs. The CDR3 DNA sequence: TGCGCCAGCAGCTCTCAAATAGGACAGACCAACTATGGCTACACCTTC. Protein sequence: CASSSQIGQTNYGYTF.